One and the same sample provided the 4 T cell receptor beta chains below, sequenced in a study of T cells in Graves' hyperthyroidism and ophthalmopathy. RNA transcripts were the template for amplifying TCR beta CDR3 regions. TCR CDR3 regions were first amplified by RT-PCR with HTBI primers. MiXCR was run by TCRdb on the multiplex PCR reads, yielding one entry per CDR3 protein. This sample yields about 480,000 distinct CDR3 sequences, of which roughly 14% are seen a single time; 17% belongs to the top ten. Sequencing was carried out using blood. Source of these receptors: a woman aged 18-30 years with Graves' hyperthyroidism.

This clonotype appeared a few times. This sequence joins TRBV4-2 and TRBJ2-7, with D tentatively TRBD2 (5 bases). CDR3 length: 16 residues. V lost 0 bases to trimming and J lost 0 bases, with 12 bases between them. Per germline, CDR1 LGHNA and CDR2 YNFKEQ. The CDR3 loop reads CASSQEYVGSSYEQYV. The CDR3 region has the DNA TGTGCCAGCAGCCAAGAATATGTTGGGAGCTCCTACGAGCAGTACGTC.

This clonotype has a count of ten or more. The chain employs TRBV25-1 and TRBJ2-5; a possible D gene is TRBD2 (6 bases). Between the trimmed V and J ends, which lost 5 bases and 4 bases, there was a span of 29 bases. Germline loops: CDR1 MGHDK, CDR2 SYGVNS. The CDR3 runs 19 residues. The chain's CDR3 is CASSLVSGGKAGRLETQYF. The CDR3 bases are TGTGCCAGCAGTTTAGTCAGTGGCGGGAAGGCCGGCAGATTAGAGACCCAGTACTTC.

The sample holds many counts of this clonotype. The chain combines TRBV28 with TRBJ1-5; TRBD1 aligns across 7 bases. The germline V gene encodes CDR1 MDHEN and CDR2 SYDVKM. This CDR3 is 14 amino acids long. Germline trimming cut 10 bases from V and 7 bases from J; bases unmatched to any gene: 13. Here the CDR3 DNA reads TGTGCCACCAGGGCGACAGGGACGACGCAGCCCCAGCATTTT. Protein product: CATRATGTTQPQHF.

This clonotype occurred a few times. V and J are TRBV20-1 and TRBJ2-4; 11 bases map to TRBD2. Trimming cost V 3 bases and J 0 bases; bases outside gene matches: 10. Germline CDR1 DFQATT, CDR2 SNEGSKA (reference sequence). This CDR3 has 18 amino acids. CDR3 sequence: CSASGTSGYHLAKNIQYF. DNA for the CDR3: TGCAGTGCTAGCGGGACTAGCGGATATCATCTAGCCAAAAACATTCAGTACTTC.